This T cell receptor beta chain emerged from a study of shared clonotypes between healthy human individuals. The CDR3 is 16 amino acids. Germline CDR1 SGDLS, CDR2 YYNGEE. The V gene end was trimmed by 1 base and the J gene end by 2 bases; junction bases not matched to a gene: 6. Naive CD8 cells, CD45RO-negative and positively selected for CCR7, excluded terminally differentiated effector memory CD45RA+ cells. Study-wide results and limits: Clonotype sharing levels among donors were expected to vary with sequencing depth.

Remarks on this clone: Its antigen is as yet unknown.

Every subset's genomic DNA went evenly onto several immunoSEQ plates. Libraries were prepared by immunoSEQ multiplex PCR; TCRdb keeps only in-frame clonotypes and omits some of them. This sample has just over 2,000,000 clones; just under 95% occur once, and the top ten carry 0.9% to 1.4%. The gene calls are TRBV9 and TRBJ2-5; 9 nucleotides match TRBD1. The source is a man aged 18 to 30 in good health. Sequencing used naive CD8+ T cells sorted from blood. The CDR3 DNA reads as TGTGCCAGCAGCGTACAGGGTGGACAGGGGCAAGAGACCCAGTACTTC. Translating gives CASSVQGGQGQETQYF.